The 16 T cell receptor beta chains in this list originate from one sample, sequenced in a study of control samples from healthy donors and cancer patients. Only in-frame clones appear in the TCRdb table, and some are missing; sequencing was by immunoSEQ multiplex PCR. The sample has approximately 180,000 clones; roughly 94% are singletons. Input material: blood. All receptors derive from a woman younger than 35 in good health.

On this clone: A read error may produce the germline difference seen at one junction end. The chain recombines TRBV7-7 with TRBJ2-2; possible D gene TRBD2, 6 bases. The CDR3 contains 15 residues. The germline V gene encodes CDR1 SSHAT and CDR2 FNYEAQ (reference sequence). CDR3 protein: CASSPGRGWAGELFF. The CDR3 DNA is TGTGCTAGCAGCCCCGGGCGGGGATGGGCCGGGGAGCTGTTTTTT. The full variable domain, in which reference TRBV7-7 and TRBJ2-2 provide the parts outside the CDR3, is GAGVSQSPRYKVTKRGQDVTLRCDPISSHATLYWYQQALGQGPEFLTYFNYEAQPDKSGLPSDRFSAERPEGSISTLTIQRTEQRDSAMYRCASSPGRGWAGELFFGEGSRLTVL.

The chain carries TRBV28 and TRBJ1-5; no clear D gene. Germline V gene data show CDR1 as MDHEN and CDR2 as SYDVKM. V gave up 1 base and J gave up 6 bases, with 4 bases separating them. This CDR3 is 12 amino acids long. This CDR3 reads CASSLFSQPQHF. As DNA, the CDR3 is TGTGCCAGCAGTTTATTTAGTCAGCCCCAGCATTTT. Variable domain in full (rest from reference TRBV28 and TRBJ1-5): DVKVTQSSRYLVKRTGEKVFLECVQDMDHENMFWYRQDPGLGLRLIYFSYDVKMKEKGDIPEGYSVSREKKERFSLILESASTNQTSMYLCASSLFSQPQHFGDGTRLSIL.

The gene calls are TRBV11-3 and TRBJ2-2; 7 nucleotides agree with TRBD2. Trimming at V came to 5 bases and at J to 0 bases, leaving 6 bases not matched to a gene. The CDR3 totals 16 residues. The germline gives CDR1 SGHNT, CDR2 YENEEA. The CDR3 sequence: CASSPISGPNTGELFF. The CDR3 DNA follows: TGTGCCAGCAGCCCGATTAGCGGGCCGAACACCGGGGAGCTGTTTTTT.

J is TRBJ2-1 and V is TRBV18; D call uncertain. V was clipped by 5 bases and J by 1 base, with 12 bases between them. This CDR3 region has 15 residues. In germline, CDR1 is KGHSH, CDR2 LQKENI. CDR3 residues: CASSEFAGSYNEQFF. Here the CDR3 DNA reads TGTGCCAGCTCAGAATTCGCAGGTTCCTACAATGAGCAGTTCTTC.

The CDR3 region is CASSPDRGRQTQYF. CDR3 nucleotides: TGTGCCAGCAGCCCGGACAGGGGTAGACAGACCCAGTACTTC. J is TRBJ2-5 and V is TRBV7-2, with TRBD1 matching 9 bases. This CDR3 has 14 amino acids. The trim removed 5 bases at V and 6 bases at J, leaving 7 bases unmatched. Germline V CDR1 and CDR2: SGHTA, FQGNSA. Full variable domain (missing parts from reference TRBV7-2 and TRBJ2-5): GAGVSQSPSNKVTEKGKDVELRCDPISGHTALYWYRQSLGQGLEFLIYFQGNSAPDKSGLPSDRFSAERTGGSVSTLTIQRTQQEDSAVYLCASSPDRGRQTQYFGPGTRLLVL.

The chain employs TRBV7-9 and TRBJ1-4; 9 positions match TRBD1. This CDR3 contains 15 residues. Germline CDR1 reads SEHNR; CDR2 reads FQNEAQ (reference sequence). V lost 4 bases to trimming and J lost 7 bases; unmatched junction nucleotides: 7. The CDR3 bases are TGTGCCAGCAGCTCCCCGGGACAGGGATTTGAAAAACTGTTTTTT. Protein: CASSSPGQGFEKLFF.

This clone was seen just once. The rearrangement joins TRBV11-2 to TRBJ1-3; weak D call: TRBD1 (5 bases). Per the germline V gene, CDR1 is SGHAT and CDR2 is FQNNGV. CDR3 length: 14 residues. V was clipped by 5 bases and J by 8 bases, with 16 bases between them. The CDR3 region is CASSPLREGDTIYF. The CDR3 DNA is TGTGCCAGCAGCCCCCTCAGGGAAGGGGACACCATATATTTT.

This clone appeared a few times. This chain joins TRBV3-1 (or the pseudogene TRBV3-2) and TRBJ1-2; D perhaps matches TRBD1 (6 bases). The CDR3 extends over 16 amino acids. V was cut by 2 bases and J by 4 bases, with 17 bases left in between. Germline V gene sequence: CDR1 LGHDT, CDR2 YNNKEL (reference sequence). CDR3: CASSQTVAGGPYGYTF. CDR3 DNA sequence: TGTGCCAGCAGCCAAACAGTTGCGGGGGGGCCCTATGGCTACACCTTC.

This chain links TRBV28 with TRBJ2-5; 13 bases are shared with TRBD2. V lost 6 bases and J lost 5; bases outside the gene matches: 9. This CDR3 spans 16 amino acids. Germline V gene sequence: CDR1 MDHEN, CDR2 SYDVKM. The CDR3 here is CASSLGLAGVVETQYF. In DNA, the CDR3 is TGTGCCAGCAGCCTCGGACTAGCGGGAGTGGTGGAGACCCAGTACTTC.

The CDR3 DNA is TGTGCCTCGGGGGGAGGCGCCCTCACAGATACGCAGTATTTT. It specifies CASGGGALTDTQYF. V usage is TRBV10-3 and J usage is TRBJ2-3; 7 nucleotides line up with TRBD2. Trimming at V came to 11 bases and at J to 2 bases, leaving 10 bases not matched to a gene. The CDR3 contains 14 residues. The germline CDR1 and CDR2 sequences are ENHRY and SYGVKD.

The chain has TRBV12-3 or TRBV12-4 and TRBJ2-1, with no clear D. Trimming shortened V by 5 bases and J by 6 bases, and 5 bases separated the two germline ends. The CDR3 spans 11 residues. CDR3 DNA sequence: TGTGCCAGCAGTCACCTCAATGAGCAGTTCTTC. This translates into CASSHLNEQFF.

The chain combines TRBV27 with TRBJ1-1; 7 bases fit TRBD1. J was trimmed by 3 bases and V by 5 bases; bases with no gene match: 9. This CDR3 spans 15 amino acids. Germline V lookup: CDR1 MNHEY, CDR2 SMNVEV (reference sequence). The CDR3 reads CASSPNRGSHTEAFF. The CDR3 coding sequence is TGTGCCAGCAGTCCTAACAGGGGTTCGCACACTGAAGCTTTCTTT.

The chain is built from TRBV7-2 and TRBJ2-7, with TRBD2 matching over 14 bases. Germline V gene data show CDR1 as SGHTA and CDR2 as FQGNSA. The CDR3 is 14 amino acids. The V gene end was trimmed by 4 bases and the J gene end by 5 bases; junction bases not matched to a gene: 1. This chain's CDR3 is CASSWTSGGNEQYF. The CDR3, as DNA: TGTGCCAGCAGCTGGACTAGCGGGGGGAACGAGCAGTACTTC.

CDR3 sequence (DNA): TGTGCCAGCAGTTACGTGGACAGGCTCTCCTACGAGCAGTACTTC. Its protein is CASSYVDRLSYEQYF. The J gene is TRBJ2-7, the V gene TRBV6-5; TRBD1 matches 7 bases. Germline V gives CDR1 MNHEY, CDR2 SVGAGI. The CDR3 runs to 15 residues. J gave up 0 bases and V 2 bases, and 4 bases lay outside the gene matches.

The genes are TRBV6-5 and TRBJ1-5; D is unresolved. Germline V CDR1 and CDR2: MNHEY, SVGAGI. CDR3 length: 13 residues. Between the trimmed V and J ends, which lost 6 bases and 0 bases, there was a span of 6 bases. This CDR3 is CASSLDSNQPQHF. CDR3 DNA: TGTGCCAGCAGCCTCGATAGCAATCAGCCCCAGCATTTT.

This chain connects TRBV11-2 to TRBJ1-6; TRBD1 matches at 11 bases. This CDR3 has 16 residues. Per germline, CDR1 SGHAT and CDR2 FQNNGV. V gave up 3 bases and J gave up 6 bases; unmatched junction bases: 4. The CDR3 DNA follows: TGTGCCAGCAGCTTCGGACAGGGGGCCGGTAATTCACCCCTCCACTTT. Translating gives CASSFGQGAGNSPLHF.